The 21 T cell receptor beta chains given below trace back to one sample, sequenced in a study of shared clonotypes between healthy human individuals. Profiling relied on immunoSEQ multiplex PCR, and the TCRdb table lists in-frame clones only, not all of them. The sample lists about half a million clones, around 80% occurring once. Sample: PBMCs. These receptors came from a woman aged 40 to 55 in good health. Some clones in this sample may be carry-over from other donors' samples.

The V gene is TRBV2, the J gene TRBJ1-5; 7 nucleotides agree with TRBD1. The germline V gene has CDR1 SNHLY and CDR2 FYNNEI. This CDR3 comprises 12 residues. Trimming took 6 bases from V and 9 from J; bases not matched to a gene: 5. The CDR3 here is CASSLGTAPQHF. Here the CDR3 DNA reads TGTGCCAGCAGCCTTGGGACAGCGCCCCAGCATTTT.

The chain recombines TRBV7-9 with TRBJ2-5, with TRBD1 matching over 10 bases. The end of the DNA aligns better with TRBJ2-7, so the J call may be wrong. The CDR3 has 15 amino acids. Germline CDR1 reads SEHNR; CDR2 reads FQNEAQ (reference sequence). CDR3 nucleotides: TGTGCCAGCAGCTTAAACCTGCGGGACAGGGGCGAGCAGTACTTC. It yields the protein CASSLNLRDRGEQYF.

As to this clone: One junction end disagrees with the germline gene, perhaps due to a read error. The chain couples TRBV7-2 to TRBJ1-2; D ambiguous. The CDR3 is 17 residues long. The germline V gene has CDR1 SGHTA and CDR2 FQGNSA. The CDR3 sequence: CASSVAGLHSLPYGYTF. The CDR3 nucleotides are TGTGCCAGCAGCGTAGCCGGGCTTCACTCCCTCCCGTATGGCTACACCTTC.

This rearrangement joins TRBV4-2 to TRBJ2-7, with D uncertain. The CDR3 contains 16 residues. Deletions cut 1 base from V and 5 bases from J, with 18 bases between. Germline V CDR1 and CDR2: LGHNA, YNFKEQ. This chain's CDR3 is CASSQGSTPRGDEQYF. In DNA form, the CDR3 reads TGTGCCAGCAGCCAAGGAAGCACCCCTCGCGGCGACGAGCAGTACTTC.

The chain is built from TRBV6-5 and TRBJ1-5; D gene unclear. CDR3 length: 16 residues. The germline CDR1 and CDR2 sequences are MNHEY and SVGAGI. The V end lost 4 bases, the J end lost 0 bases, and 13 bases lay between the germline ends. The CDR3 nucleotides read TGTGCCAGCAGTTCCATAGGAGGGCATAGCAATCAGCCCCAGCATTTT. Protein: CASSSIGGHSNQPQHF.

The J gene is TRBJ2-1, the V gene TRBV15; D gene ambiguous. V was trimmed by 0 bases and J by 4 bases, leaving 10 bases between them. There are 15 residues in the CDR3. The germline V gene has CDR1 LNHNV and CDR2 YYDKDF (reference sequence). Written as DNA, the CDR3 is TGTGCCACCAGCAGAGACCAACAACTGTACAATGAGCAGTTCTTC. It is translated as CATSRDQQLYNEQFF.

The chain is built from TRBV2 and TRBJ2-7, with TRBD2 as a possible D gene (5 bases). Trimming pared 6 bases from V and 6 bases from J, leaving 21 bases between. Germline values: CDR1 SNHLY, CDR2 FYNNEI. CDR3 length equals 15 residues. The CDR3 bases are TGTGCCAGCAGGGAGAATTCGGTCCCGGGGTCCGAGCAGTACTTC. Encoded protein: CASRENSVPGSEQYF.

This clone has only one observation. V is TRBV4-2 and J is TRBJ2-1, with a weak D call TRBD2 (6 bases). Germline assignment: CDR1 LGHNA and CDR2 YNFKEQ. Trimming pared 1 base from V and 8 bases from J, leaving 15 bases between. The CDR3 contains 15 residues. The CDR3 nucleotides are TGTGCCAGCAGCCAAGTTGGCGGGATCGCCGATGAGCAGTTCTTC. Translating gives CASSQVGGIADEQFF.

The V call is TRBV7-2, the J call TRBJ2-7; 14 bases map to TRBD2. Germline-derived CDR1 and CDR2 are SGHTA and FQGNSA. V dropped 4 bases and J dropped 1; count of bases not matched to a gene: 6. The CDR3 totals 17 residues. The CDR3 nucleotides read TGTGCCAGCAGCTCCCGACTAGCGGGAGGGTTATCCTACGAGCAGTACTTC. Protein sequence: CASSSRLAGGLSYEQYF.

This clone was observed a few times. The genes are TRBV10-2 and TRBJ1-1, with D maybe TRBD1 (5 bases). CDR1 is WSHSY, CDR2 SAAADI, per germline. V was cut by 4 bases and J by 4 bases, with 10 bases left in between. CDR3 length equals 13 residues. The CDR3 coding sequence is TGCGCCAGCAGTGGAGGGGACGGCACTGAAGCTTTCTTT. Protein product: CASSGGDGTEAFF.

As to this clone: Other DNA sequences of this sample code for an identical CDR3. The chain links TRBV5-1 to TRBJ2-7; D gene unclear. The CDR3 covers 12 residues. Germline lookup yields CDR1 SGHRS and CDR2 YFSETQ. Trimming shortened V by 4 bases and J by 3 bases, and 8 bases separated the two germline ends. The CDR3 sequence: CASSLEGYEQYF. The CDR3, as DNA: TGCGCCAGCAGCCTCGAAGGCTACGAGCAGTACTTC.

In this sample, this clone turned up many times. The sample holds other DNA sequences that translate to the same CDR3. The chain has TRBV30 and TRBJ2-3; D is undetermined. The CDR3 totals 11 residues. The V gene's germline CDR1 is GTSNPN and CDR2 SVGIG (reference sequence). V lost 6 bases, J lost 9 bases, and 13 bases lay in between. CDR3 DNA: TGTGCCTGTTCCCTAAGCCACACGCAGTATTTT. This gives the protein CACSLSHTQYF.

This clone was counted only a few times. V and J are TRBV4-1 and TRBJ1-5; D unresolved. The V gene lost 2 bases and the J gene lost 4 bases, with 3 bases spanning the gap. The CDR3 covers 12 residues. Germline CDR1 reads MGHRA; CDR2 reads YSYEKL. The CDR3 spells CASSQPNQPQHF. In DNA, the CDR3 is TGCGCCAGCAGCCAACCAAATCAGCCCCAGCATTTT.

This clone was seen a handful of times. The chain carries TRBV5-1 and TRBJ2-3, with 9 bases aligning to TRBD2. CDR3 length equals 15 residues. Germline V gene sequence: CDR1 SGHRS, CDR2 YFSETQ. Germline trimming cut 0 bases from V and 5 bases from J; bases unmatched to any gene: 4. The CDR3 DNA is TGCGCCAGCAGCTTGGAGGGTAGCGGGGGAGATACGCAGTATTTT. It translates to CASSLEGSGGDTQYF.

The V call is TRBV5-1, the J call TRBJ1-4; TRBD1 might be the D (5 bases). The CDR3 is 17 residues long. V was shortened by 3 bases and J by 0 bases, with 15 bases between the two germline ends. Per germline, CDR1 SGHRS and CDR2 YFSETQ. The CDR3, as DNA: TGCGCCAGCAGCTATGGGACCGAAGGGGCAACTAATGAAAAACTGTTTTTT. Translated, it gives CASSYGTEGATNEKLFF.

The gene calls are TRBV5-1 and TRBJ2-4, with 10 bases lining up with TRBD1. The V segment lost 0 bases and the J segment 6 bases; nucleotides outside the gene matches: 0. Germline V gene data show CDR1 as SGHRS and CDR2 as YFSETQ. The length of the CDR3 is 14 residues. The CDR3 loop reads CASSLGQGANIQYF. The CDR3 bases are TGCGCCAGCAGCTTGGGACAGGGGGCAAACATTCAGTACTTC.

The chain is built from TRBV5-4 and TRBJ2-1; 10 bases line up with TRBD2. Trimming cost V 4 bases and J 6 bases; bases outside gene matches: 10. This CDR3 has 16 amino acids. Germline CDR1 and CDR2: SGHNT and YYREEE (reference sequence). The CDR3 region is CASSPSASGRANEQFF. The CDR3 DNA reads as TGTGCCAGCAGCCCTTCCGCCAGCGGGAGGGCCAATGAGCAGTTCTTC.

The chain employs TRBV5-1 and TRBJ1-3, with D tentatively TRBD1 (5 bases). CDR3 size: 14 residues. The germline V and J ends were trimmed by 3 bases and 4 bases, with 11 bases remaining between them. Per the germline V gene, CDR1 is SGHRS and CDR2 is YFSETQ. The CDR3 spells CASSSGDPGNTIYF. DNA for the CDR3: TGCGCCAGCAGCTCGGGGGATCCAGGAAACACCATATATTTT. Full variable domain (remainder filled in from reference TRBV5-1 and TRBJ1-3): KAGVTQTPRYLIKTRGQQVTLSCSPISGHRSVSWYQQTPGQGLQFLFEYFSETQRNKGNFPGRFSGRQFSNSRSEMNVSTLELGDSALYLCASSSGDPGNTIYFGEGSWLTVV.

The V gene is TRBV5-1, the J gene TRBJ2-1; 7 nucleotides line up with TRBD2. Unmatched junction bases numbered 2, after V lost 2 bases and J lost 0 bases. This CDR3 comprises 15 residues. CDR1 is SGHRS and CDR2 is YFSETQ in the germline V gene. The CDR3 sequence is CASSFPSGSYNEQFF. CDR3 bases: TGCGCCAGCAGCTTCCCTAGCGGCTCCTACAATGAGCAGTTCTTC.

This chain uses TRBV7-2 with TRBJ2-7; tentative D call: TRBD1 (5 bases). The CDR3 length is 12 residues. Germline CDR1 is SGHTA and CDR2 is FQGNSA. Trimming cost V 7 bases and J 3 bases, with 10 bases left between them. The DNA for the CDR3 is TGTGCCAGCACACAGGTTTACTACGAGCAGTACTTC. Protein sequence: CASTQVYYEQYF.

The chain combines TRBV6-4 with TRBJ2-3; TRBD2 is a possible D gene (6 bases). V was shortened by 3 bases and J by 1 base, with 14 bases between the two germline ends. The CDR3 sequence is 16 residues long. Germline CDR1 reads MRHNA; CDR2 reads SNTAGT. This CDR3 reads CASSEEGGEGTDTQYF. The CDR3 DNA reads TGTGCCAGCAGTGAGGAAGGCGGGGAGGGCACAGATACGCAGTATTTT.